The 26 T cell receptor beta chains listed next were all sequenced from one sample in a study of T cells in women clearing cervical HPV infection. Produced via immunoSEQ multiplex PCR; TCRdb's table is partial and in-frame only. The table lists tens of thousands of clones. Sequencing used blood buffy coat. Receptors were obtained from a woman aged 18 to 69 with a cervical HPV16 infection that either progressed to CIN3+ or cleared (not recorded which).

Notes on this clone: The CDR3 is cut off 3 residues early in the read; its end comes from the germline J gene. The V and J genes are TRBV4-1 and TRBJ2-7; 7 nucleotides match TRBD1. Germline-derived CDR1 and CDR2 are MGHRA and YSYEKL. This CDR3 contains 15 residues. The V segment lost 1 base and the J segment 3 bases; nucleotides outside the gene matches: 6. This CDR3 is CASSQGLAGGYEQYF. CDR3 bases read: TGCGCCAGCAGCCAAGGGTTGGCAGGGGGCTACGAG.

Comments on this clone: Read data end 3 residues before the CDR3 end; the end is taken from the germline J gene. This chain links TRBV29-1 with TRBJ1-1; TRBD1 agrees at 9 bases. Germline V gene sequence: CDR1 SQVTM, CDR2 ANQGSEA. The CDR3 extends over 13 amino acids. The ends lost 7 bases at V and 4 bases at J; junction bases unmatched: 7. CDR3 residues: CSGRDREGTEAFF. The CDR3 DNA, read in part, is TGCAGCGGAAGGGACAGGGAAGGCACTGAA.

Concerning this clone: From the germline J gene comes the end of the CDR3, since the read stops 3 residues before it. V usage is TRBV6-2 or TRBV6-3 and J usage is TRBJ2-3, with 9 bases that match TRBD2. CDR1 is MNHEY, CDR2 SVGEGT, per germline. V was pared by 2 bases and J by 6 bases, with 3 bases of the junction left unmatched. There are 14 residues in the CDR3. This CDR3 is CASSYGTSGDTQYF. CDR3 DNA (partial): TGTGCCAGCAGTTACGGTACTAGCGGGGATACG.

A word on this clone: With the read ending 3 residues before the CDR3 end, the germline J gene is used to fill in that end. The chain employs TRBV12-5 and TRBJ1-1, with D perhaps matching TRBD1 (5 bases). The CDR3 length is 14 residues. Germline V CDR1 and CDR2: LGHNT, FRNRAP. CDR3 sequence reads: CASGLAFGGKRAFF. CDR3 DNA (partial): TGTGCTAGTGGTTTGGCCTTCGGGGGGAAACGA.

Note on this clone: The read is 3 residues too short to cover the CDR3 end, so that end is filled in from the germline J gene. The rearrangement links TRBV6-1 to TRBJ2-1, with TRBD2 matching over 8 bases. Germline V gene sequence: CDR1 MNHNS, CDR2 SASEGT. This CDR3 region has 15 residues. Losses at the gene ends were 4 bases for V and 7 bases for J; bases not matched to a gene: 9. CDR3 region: CASSVTTGGRNEQFF. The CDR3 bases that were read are TGTGCCAGCAGTGTCACTACGGGGGGGCGAAATGAG.

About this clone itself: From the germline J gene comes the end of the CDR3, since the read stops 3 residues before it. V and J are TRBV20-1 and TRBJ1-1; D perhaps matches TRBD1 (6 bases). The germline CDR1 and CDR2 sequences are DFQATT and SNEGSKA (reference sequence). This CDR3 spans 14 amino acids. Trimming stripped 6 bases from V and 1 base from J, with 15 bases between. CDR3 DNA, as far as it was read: TGCAGTGCCTCACCGAGGACAGCGAACACTGAA. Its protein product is CSASPRTANTE. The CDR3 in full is CSASPRTANTEAFF.

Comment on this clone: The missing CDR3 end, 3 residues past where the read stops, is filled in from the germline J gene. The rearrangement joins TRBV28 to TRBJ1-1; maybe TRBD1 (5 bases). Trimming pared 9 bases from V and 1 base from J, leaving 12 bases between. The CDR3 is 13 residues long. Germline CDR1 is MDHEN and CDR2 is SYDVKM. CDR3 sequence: CARDGGENTEAFF. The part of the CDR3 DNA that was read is TGTGCCAGGGACGGGGGGGAGAACACTGAA.

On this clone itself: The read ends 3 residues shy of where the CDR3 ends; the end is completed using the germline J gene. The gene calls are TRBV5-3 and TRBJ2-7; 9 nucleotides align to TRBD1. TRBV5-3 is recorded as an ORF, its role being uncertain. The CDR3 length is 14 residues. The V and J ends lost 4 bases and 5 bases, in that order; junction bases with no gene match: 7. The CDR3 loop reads CARSRRQGDDEQYF. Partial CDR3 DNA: TGTGCCAGAAGCCGCAGACAGGGGGATGACGAG.

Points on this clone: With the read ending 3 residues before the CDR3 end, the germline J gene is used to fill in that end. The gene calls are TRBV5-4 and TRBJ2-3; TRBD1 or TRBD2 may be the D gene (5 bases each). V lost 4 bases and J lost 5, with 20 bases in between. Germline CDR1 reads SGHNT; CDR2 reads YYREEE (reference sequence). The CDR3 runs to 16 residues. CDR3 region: CASSLGLRGGVDTQYF. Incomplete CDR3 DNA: TGTGCCAGCAGCCTGGGGCTGAGGGGTGGAGTAGATACG. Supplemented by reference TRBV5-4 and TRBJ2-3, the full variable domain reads ETGVTQSPTHLIKTRGQQVTLRCSSQSGHNTVSWYQQALGQGPQFIFQYYREEENGRGNFPPRFSGLQFPNYSSELNVNALELDDSALYLCASSLGLRGGVDTQYFGPGTRLTVL.

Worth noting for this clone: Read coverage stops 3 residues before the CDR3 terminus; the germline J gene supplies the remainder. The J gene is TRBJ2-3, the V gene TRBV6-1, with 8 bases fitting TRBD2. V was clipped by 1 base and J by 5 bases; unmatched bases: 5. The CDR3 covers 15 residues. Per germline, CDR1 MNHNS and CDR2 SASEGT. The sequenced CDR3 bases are TGTGCCAGCAGTGAAGGCGGGGGGCGTGGAGATACG. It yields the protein CASSEGGGRGDT. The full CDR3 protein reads CASSEGGGRGDTQYF.

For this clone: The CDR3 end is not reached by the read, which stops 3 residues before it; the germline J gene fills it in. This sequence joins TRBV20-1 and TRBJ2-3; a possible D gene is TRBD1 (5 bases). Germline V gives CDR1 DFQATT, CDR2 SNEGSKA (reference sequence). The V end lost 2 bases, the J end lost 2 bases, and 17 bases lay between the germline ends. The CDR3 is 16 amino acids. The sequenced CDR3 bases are TGCAGTGCTAGAAGGACGGCGGACACCATCACAGATACG. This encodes CSARRTADTITDT. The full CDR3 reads CSARRTADTITDTQYF.

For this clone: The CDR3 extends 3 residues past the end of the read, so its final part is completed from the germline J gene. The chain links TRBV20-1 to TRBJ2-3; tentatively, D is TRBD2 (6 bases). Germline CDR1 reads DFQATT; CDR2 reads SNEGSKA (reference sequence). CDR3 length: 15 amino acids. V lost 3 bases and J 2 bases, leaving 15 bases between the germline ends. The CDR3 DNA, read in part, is TGCAGTGCTAGGGGGATGGGGGGTTCCACAGATACG. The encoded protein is CSARGMGGSTDT. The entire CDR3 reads CSARGMGGSTDTQYF.

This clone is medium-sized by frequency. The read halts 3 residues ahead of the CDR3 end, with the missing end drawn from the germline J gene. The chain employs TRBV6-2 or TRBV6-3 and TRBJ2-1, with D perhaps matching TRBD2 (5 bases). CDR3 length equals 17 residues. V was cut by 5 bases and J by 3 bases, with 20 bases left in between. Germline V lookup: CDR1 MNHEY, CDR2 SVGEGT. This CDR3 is CASSSLQEGADYNEQFF. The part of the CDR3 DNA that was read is TGTGCCAGCAGTAGCCTTCAAGAGGGTGCTGACTACAATGAG.

The CDR3 loop reads CAISETVTVSYEQYF. The DNA read from the CDR3 is TGTGCCATCAGTGAGACGGTGACTGTTTCCTACGAG. The chain employs TRBV10-3 and TRBJ2-7, with D unclear. The read terminates 3 residues before the CDR3 end, so the remaining end is supplied by the germline J gene. CDR1 is ENHRY and CDR2 is SYGVKD in the germline V gene. The CDR3 has 15 amino acids. V lost 2 bases and J 1 base, leaving 12 bases between the germline ends.

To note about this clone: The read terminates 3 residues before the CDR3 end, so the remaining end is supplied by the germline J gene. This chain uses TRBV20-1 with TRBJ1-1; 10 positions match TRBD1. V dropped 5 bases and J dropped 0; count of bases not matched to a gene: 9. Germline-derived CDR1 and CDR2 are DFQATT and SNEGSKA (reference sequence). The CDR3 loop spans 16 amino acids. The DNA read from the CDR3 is TGCAGTGCTTGGCGGGGGACAGGGGTCATGAACACTGAA. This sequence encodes CSAWRGTGVMNTE. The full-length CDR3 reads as CSAWRGTGVMNTEAFF.

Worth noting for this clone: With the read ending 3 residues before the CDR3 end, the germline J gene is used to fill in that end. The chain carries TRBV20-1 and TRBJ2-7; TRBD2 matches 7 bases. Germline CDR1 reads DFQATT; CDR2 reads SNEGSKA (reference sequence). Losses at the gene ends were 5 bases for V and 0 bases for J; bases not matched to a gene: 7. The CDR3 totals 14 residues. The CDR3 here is CSASWTRFSYEQYF. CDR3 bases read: TGCAGTGCTTCCTGGACTAGGTTCTCCTACGAG.

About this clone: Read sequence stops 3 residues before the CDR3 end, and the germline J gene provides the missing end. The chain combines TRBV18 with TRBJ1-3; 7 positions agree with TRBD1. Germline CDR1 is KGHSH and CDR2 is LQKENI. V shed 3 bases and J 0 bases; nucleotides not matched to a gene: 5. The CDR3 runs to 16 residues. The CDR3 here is CASSPRDSSSGNTIYF. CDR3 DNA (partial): TGTGCCAGCTCACCTAGGGACAGTTCCTCTGGAAACACC.

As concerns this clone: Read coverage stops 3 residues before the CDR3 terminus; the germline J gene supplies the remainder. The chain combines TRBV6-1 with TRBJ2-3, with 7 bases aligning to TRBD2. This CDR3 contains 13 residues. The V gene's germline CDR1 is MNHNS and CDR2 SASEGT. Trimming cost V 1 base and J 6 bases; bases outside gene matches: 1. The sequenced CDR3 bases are TGTGCCAGCAGTGAAGTCGGGGGGGATACG. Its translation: CASSEVGGDT. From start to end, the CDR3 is CASSEVGGDTQYF.

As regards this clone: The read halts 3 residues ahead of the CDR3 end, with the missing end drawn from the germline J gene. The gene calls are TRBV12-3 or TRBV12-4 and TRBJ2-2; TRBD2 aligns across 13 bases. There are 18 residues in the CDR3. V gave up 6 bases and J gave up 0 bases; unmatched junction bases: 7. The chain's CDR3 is CASRRTSGGSSNTGELFF. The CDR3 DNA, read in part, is TGTGCCAGCAGAAGGACTAGCGGGGGCTCTTCGAACACCGGGGAG.

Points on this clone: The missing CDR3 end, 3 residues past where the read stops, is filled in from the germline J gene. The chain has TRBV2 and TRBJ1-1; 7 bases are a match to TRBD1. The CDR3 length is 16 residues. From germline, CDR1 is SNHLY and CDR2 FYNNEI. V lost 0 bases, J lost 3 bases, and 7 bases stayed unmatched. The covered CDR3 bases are TGTGCCAGCAGTGAAGCCTTGGGTACAGGGGACACTGAA. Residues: CASSEALGTGDTE. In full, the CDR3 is CASSEALGTGDTEAFF.

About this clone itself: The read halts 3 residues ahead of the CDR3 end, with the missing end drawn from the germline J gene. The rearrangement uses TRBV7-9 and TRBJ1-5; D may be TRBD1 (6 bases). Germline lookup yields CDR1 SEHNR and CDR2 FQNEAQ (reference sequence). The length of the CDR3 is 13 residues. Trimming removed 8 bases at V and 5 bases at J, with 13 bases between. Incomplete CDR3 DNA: TGTGCCAGCTCTGAAACAGGGTATCAGCCC. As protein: CASSETGYQP. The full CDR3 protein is CASSETGYQPQHF.

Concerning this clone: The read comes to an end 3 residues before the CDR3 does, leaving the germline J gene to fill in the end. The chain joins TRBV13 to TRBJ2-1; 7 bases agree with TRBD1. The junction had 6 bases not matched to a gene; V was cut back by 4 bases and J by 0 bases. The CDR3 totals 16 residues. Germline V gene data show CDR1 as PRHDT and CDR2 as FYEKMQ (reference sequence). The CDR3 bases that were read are TGTGCCAGCAGCTATAGACAGGGAAGCTCCTACAATGAG. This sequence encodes CASSYRQGSSYNE. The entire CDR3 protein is CASSYRQGSSYNEQFF.

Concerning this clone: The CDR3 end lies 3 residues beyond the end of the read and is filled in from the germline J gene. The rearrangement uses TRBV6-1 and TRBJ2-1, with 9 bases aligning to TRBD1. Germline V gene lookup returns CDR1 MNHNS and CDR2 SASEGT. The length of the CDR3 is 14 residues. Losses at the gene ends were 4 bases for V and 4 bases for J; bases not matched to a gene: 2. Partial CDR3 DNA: TGTGCCAGCAGTGGTGGACAGGGGTACAATGAG. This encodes CASSGGQGYNE. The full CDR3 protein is CASSGGQGYNEQFF.

The CDR3 is CASSQDAGGPGEQFF. The covered CDR3 bases are TGTGCCAGCAGCCAAGATGCGGGGGGGCCGGGTGAG. The J gene is TRBJ2-1, the V gene TRBV4-2; TRBD2 agrees at 9 bases. With the read ending 3 residues before the CDR3 end, the germline J gene is used to fill in that end. Losses at the gene ends were 0 bases for V and 9 bases for J; bases not matched to a gene: 6. Germline V lookup: CDR1 LGHNA, CDR2 YNFKEQ. The CDR3 length is 15 residues.

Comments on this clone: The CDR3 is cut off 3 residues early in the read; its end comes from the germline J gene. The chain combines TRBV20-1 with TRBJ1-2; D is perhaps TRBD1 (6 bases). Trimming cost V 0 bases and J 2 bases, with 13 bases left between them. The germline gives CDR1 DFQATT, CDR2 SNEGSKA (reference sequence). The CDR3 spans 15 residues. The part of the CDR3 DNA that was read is TGCAGTGCTAGAGATACAGGGATTATCAACTATGGC. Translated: CSARDTGIINYG. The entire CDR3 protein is CSARDTGIINYGYTF.

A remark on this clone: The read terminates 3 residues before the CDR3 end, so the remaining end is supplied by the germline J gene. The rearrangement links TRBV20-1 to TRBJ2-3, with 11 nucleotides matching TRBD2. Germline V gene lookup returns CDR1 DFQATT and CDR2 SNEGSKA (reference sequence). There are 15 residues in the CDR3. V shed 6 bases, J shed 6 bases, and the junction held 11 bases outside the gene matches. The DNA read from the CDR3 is TGCAGTGCCCATCTAGCGGGGGGTACGGGGGATACG. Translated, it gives CSAHLAGGTGDT. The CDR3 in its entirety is CSAHLAGGTGDTQYF.